The clone carrying this T cell receptor (beta chain) was seen many times. Its antigen is unknown. The entry originates in a study of breast tumors, draining lymph nodes, adjacent tissues. TCRdb called the multiplex PCR reads again in MiXCR, with one record for every CDR3 protein. This sample has over 200,000 distinct CDR3 sequences, with around 32% found just once. Samples came from axillary lymph nodes draining the breast cancer. The germline V gene encodes CDR1 SGHNT and CDR2 YYREEE (reference sequence). V lost 0 bases to trimming and J lost 8 bases, with 12 bases between them. The CDR3 has 14 residues. Findings and limits, study-wide: That most tumor T cells come from lymph nodes remained unproven.

Sequences were obtained from axillary lymph node tissue. The TCR comes from a female donor with breast cancer. Some clones in this sample may be carry-over from other donors' samples. The rearrangement uses TRBV5-4 and TRBJ2-1; D call uncertain. In nucleotides, the CDR3 is TGTGCCAGCAGCTTGGGACTGAATTGGGATGAGCAGTTCTTC. Translated, it gives CASSLGLNWDEQFF.